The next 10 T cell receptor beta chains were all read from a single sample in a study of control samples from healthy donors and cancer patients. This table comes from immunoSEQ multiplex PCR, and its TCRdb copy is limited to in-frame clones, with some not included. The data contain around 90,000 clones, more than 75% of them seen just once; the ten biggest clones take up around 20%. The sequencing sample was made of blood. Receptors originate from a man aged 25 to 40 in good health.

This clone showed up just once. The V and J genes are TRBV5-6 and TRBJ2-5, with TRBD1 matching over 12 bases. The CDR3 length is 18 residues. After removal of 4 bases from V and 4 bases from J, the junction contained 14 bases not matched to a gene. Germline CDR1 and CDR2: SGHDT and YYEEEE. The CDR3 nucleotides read TGTGCCAGCAGCCTCCGGGACAGGGGGCATTGGAAGGGAGAGACCCAGTACTTC. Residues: CASSLRDRGHWKGETQYF.

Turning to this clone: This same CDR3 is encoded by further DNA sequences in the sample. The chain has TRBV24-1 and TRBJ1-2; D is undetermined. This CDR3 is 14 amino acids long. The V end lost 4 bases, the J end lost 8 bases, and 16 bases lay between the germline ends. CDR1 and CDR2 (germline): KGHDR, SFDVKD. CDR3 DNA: TGTGCCACCAGTGACCCGAATAAACCGAAGGGCTACACCTTC. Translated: CATSDPNKPKGYTF.

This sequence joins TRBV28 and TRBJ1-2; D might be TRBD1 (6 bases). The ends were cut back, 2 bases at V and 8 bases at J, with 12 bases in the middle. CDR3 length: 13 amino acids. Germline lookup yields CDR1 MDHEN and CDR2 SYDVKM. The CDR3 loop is CASSLGGAGGYTF. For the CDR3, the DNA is TGTGCCAGCAGTTTAGGGGGGGCGGGGGGCTACACCTTC.

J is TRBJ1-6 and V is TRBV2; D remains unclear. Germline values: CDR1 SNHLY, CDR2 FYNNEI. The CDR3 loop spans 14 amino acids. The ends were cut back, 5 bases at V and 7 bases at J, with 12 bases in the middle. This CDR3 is CASSRDTANSPLHF. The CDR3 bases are TGTGCCAGCAGTCGAGACACCGCCAATTCACCCCTCCACTTT.

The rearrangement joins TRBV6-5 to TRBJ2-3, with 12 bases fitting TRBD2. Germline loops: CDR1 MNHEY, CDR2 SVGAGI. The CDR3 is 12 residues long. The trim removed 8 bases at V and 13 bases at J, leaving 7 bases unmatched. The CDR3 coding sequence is TGTGCCAGCGACAGACTAGCGGGGGTCGAGTATTTT. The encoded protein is CASDRLAGVEYF.

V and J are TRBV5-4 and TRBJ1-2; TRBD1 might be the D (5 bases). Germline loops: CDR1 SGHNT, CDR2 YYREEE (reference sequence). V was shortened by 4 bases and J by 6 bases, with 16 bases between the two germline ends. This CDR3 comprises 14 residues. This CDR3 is CASSRDGRGNGYTF. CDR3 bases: TGTGCCAGCAGCCGGGACGGCCGGGGGAATGGCTACACCTTC. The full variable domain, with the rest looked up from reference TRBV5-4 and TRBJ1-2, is ETGVTQSPTHLIKTRGQQVTLRCSSQSGHNTVSWYQQALGQGPQFIFQYYREEENGRGNFPPRFSGLQFPNYSSELNVNALELDDSALYLCASSRDGRGNGYTFGSGTRLTVV.

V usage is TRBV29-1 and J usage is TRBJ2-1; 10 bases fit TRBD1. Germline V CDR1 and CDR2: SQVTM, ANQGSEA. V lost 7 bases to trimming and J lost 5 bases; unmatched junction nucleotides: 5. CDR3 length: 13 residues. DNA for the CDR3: TGCAGCGGGGACAGGGGCCCCAACAATGAGCAGTTCTTC. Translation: CSGDRGPNNEQFF.

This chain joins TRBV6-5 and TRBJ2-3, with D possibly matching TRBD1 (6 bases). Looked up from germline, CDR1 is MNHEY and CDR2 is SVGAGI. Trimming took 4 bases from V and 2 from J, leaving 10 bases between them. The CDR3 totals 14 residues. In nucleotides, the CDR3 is TGTGCCAGCAGTTTCTGGGACATCACAGATACGCAGTATTTT. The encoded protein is CASSFWDITDTQYF.

The CDR3 region has the DNA TGTGCCAGCAGTCCCCGGACAGGGGGAACTGAAAAACTGTTTTTT. Translating gives CASSPRTGGTEKLFF. J is TRBJ1-4 and V is TRBV27; 10 bases match TRBD1. This CDR3 spans 15 amino acids. Trimming took 5 bases from V and 7 from J; bases not matched to a gene: 7. The germline V gene encodes CDR1 MNHEY and CDR2 SMNVEV (reference sequence).

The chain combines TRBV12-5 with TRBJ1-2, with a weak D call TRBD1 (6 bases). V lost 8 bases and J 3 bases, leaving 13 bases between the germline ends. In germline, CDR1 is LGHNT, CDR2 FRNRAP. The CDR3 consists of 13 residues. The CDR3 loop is CASTNRADYGYTF. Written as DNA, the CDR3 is TGTGCTAGTACTAACAGGGCGGACTATGGCTACACCTTC.